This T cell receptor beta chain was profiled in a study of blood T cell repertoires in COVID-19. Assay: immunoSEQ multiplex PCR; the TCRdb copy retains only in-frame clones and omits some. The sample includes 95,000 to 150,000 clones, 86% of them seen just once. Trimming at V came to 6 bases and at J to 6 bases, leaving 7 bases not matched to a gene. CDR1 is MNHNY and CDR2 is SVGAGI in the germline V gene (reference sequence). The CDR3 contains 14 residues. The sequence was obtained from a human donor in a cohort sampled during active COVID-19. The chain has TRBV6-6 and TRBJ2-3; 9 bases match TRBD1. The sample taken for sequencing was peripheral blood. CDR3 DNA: TGTGCCAGCAGATCGAGACAGGGGGGCGATACGCAGTATTTT. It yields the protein CASRSRQGGDTQYF.